These 27 T cell receptor beta chains originate from one sample sequenced in a study of blood T cell repertoires in COVID-19. Some clones are missing from TCRdb's copy, which holds only in-frame ones; the method was immunoSEQ multiplex PCR. The sample has roughly 350,000 clones; over 70% are singletons. Sequenced: peripheral blood. The receptor source for this set is a woman in her 50s with COVID-19, enrolled during active disease.

The chain uses TRBV6-2 or TRBV6-3 and TRBJ2-1; D is perhaps TRBD2 (5 bases). The CDR3 has 17 residues. CDR1 is MNHEY, CDR2 SVGEGT, per germline. The V end was cut by 2 bases, the J end by 6 bases, with 20 bases between. The CDR3 is CASSYPLQAGRFNEQFF. The CDR3 DNA reads as TGTGCCAGCAGTTACCCCCTCCAGGCGGGTCGGTTCAATGAGCAGTTCTTC.

The gene calls are TRBV3-1 (or the pseudogene TRBV3-2) and TRBJ2-2; 8 nucleotides agree with TRBD1. Trimming at V came to 4 bases and at J to 7 bases, leaving 14 bases not matched to a gene. Germline V gene lookup returns CDR1 LGHDT and CDR2 YNNKEL (reference sequence). The CDR3 has 17 residues. The CDR3 sequence: CASSPTSGRGLGGELFF. The CDR3 DNA sequence: TGTGCCAGCAGCCCAACCTCGGGCAGGGGGCTGGGCGGGGAGCTGTTTTTT.

The chain employs TRBV28 and TRBJ2-7, with TRBD2 identical over 12 bases. CDR1 is MDHEN, CDR2 SYDVKM, per germline. V was pared by 5 bases and J by 4 bases, with 15 bases of the junction left unmatched. The CDR3 has 18 residues. The CDR3 nucleotides read TGTGCCAGCAGTACGCTTAGGCTAGCGGGAGGGGGTAATTACGAGCAGTACTTC. Translating gives CASSTLRLAGGGNYEQYF.

The gene calls are TRBV7-2 and TRBJ2-7, with 12 bases that match TRBD2. The CDR3 runs to 15 residues. Trimming took 4 bases from V and 1 from J; bases not matched to a gene: 2. CDR1 and CDR2 (germline): SGHTA, FQGNSA. For the CDR3, the DNA is TGTGCCAGCAGCTCGACTAGCGGGAGTTCCTACGAGCAGTACTTC. This translates into CASSSTSGSSYEQYF.

V and J are TRBV19 and TRBJ1-5, with D unclear. The V end was cut by 6 bases, the J end by 1 base, with 7 bases between. Germline assignment: CDR1 LNHDA and CDR2 SQIVND (reference sequence). The CDR3 has 13 residues. In DNA, the CDR3 is TGTGCCAGTAGCGACTGGAGCAATCAGCCCCAGCATTTT. Translated, it gives CASSDWSNQPQHF. Full variable domain (outside the CDR3, taken from reference TRBV19 and TRBJ1-5): DGGITQSPKYLFRKEGQNVTLSCEQNLNHDAMYWYRQDPGQGLRLIYYSQIVNDFQKGDIAEGYSVSREKKESFPLTVTSAQKNPTAFYLCASSDWSNQPQHFGDGTRLSIL.

In this sample, this clone turned up a few times. The chain recombines TRBV7-9 with TRBJ1-2; 7 bases line up with TRBD1. This CDR3 region has 16 residues. V gave up 5 bases and J gave up 1 base; unmatched junction bases: 10. Germline loops: CDR1 SEHNR, CDR2 FQNEAQ (reference sequence). CDR3 region: CASSLPDRELNYGYTF. The CDR3 DNA reads TGTGCCAGCAGCCTCCCCGACAGGGAACTTAACTATGGCTACACCTTC.

J is TRBJ1-2 and V is TRBV18; no clear D. Trimming took 2 bases from V and 5 from J, leaving 6 bases between them. The CDR3 loop spans 12 amino acids. CDR1 and CDR2 (germline): KGHSH, LQKENI. CDR3 bases: TGTGCCAGCTCACCAGACATATATGGCTACACCTTC. It yields the protein CASSPDIYGYTF.

This chain joins TRBV7-2 and TRBJ2-1, with D tentatively TRBD2 (5 bases). The CDR3 has 15 residues. Trimming shortened V by 5 bases and J by 3 bases, and 14 bases separated the two germline ends. Germline assignment: CDR1 SGHTA and CDR2 FQGNSA. CDR3 sequence: CASSPRLLHYNEQFF. The CDR3 region has the DNA TGTGCCAGCAGCCCCCGACTACTACACTACAATGAGCAGTTCTTC.

The chain employs TRBV7-8 and TRBJ2-3; tentative D call: TRBD2 (6 bases). The CDR3 totals 14 residues. V was cut by 5 bases and J by 3 bases, with 12 bases left in between. Germline CDR1 and CDR2: SGHVS and FQNEAQ. CDR3 sequence reads: CASSTRDFTDTQYF. The CDR3 DNA sequence: TGTGCCAGCAGCACCAGGGACTTTACAGATACGCAGTATTTT.

CDR3 loop: CASSQWGASGNTIYF. The CDR3 region has the DNA TGTGCCAGCAGCCAGTGGGGAGCTTCTGGAAACACCATATATTTT. This chain links TRBV11-3 with TRBJ1-3; D not certain. CDR1 and CDR2 (germline): SGHNT, YENEEA. The ends were cut back, 5 bases at V and 1 base at J, with 12 bases in the middle. The CDR3 spans 15 residues.

The chain joins TRBV27 to TRBJ2-1, with 8 bases aligning to TRBD2. The CDR3 sequence is 16 residues long. CDR1 is MNHEY, CDR2 SMNVEV, per germline (reference sequence). J gave up 7 bases and V 4 bases, and 12 bases lay outside the gene matches. Here the CDR3 DNA reads TGTGCCAGCAGTTCTATTTTCGGGACTAGGAGTAATGAGCAGTTCTTC. Protein sequence: CASSSIFGTRSNEQFF.

J is TRBJ2-5 and V is TRBV18, with TRBD1 as a possible D gene (5 bases). Germline CDR1 and CDR2: KGHSH and LQKENI. This CDR3 spans 16 amino acids. V was clipped by 1 base and J by 5 bases, with 17 bases between them. Here the CDR3 DNA reads TGTGCCAGCTCACCACTTAGGCAGGGTGTCAAGGAGACCCAGTACTTC. It is translated as CASSPLRQGVKETQYF.

The chain links TRBV29-1 to TRBJ1-1; D ambiguous. Germline-derived CDR1 and CDR2 are SQVTM and ANQGSEA. The CDR3 contains 13 residues. Trimming pared 2 bases from V and 4 bases from J, leaving 11 bases between. CDR3: CSVEIRGGTEAFF. The CDR3 DNA follows: TGCAGCGTTGAAATCCGCGGAGGCACTGAAGCTTTCTTT.

This chain joins TRBV7-2 and TRBJ2-7; tentative D call: TRBD2 (6 bases). CDR3 length equals 16 residues. Germline loops: CDR1 SGHTA, CDR2 FQGNSA. V lost 3 bases to trimming and J lost 1 base, with 16 bases between them. CDR3 in amino acids: CASSFNSGTPSYEQYF. CDR3 nucleotide sequence: TGTGCCAGCAGCTTTAACTCCGGGACTCCTTCCTACGAGCAGTACTTC.

This clone occurred many times. The rearrangement links TRBV19 to TRBJ2-7, with 9 bases fitting TRBD1. Trimming removed 4 bases from V and 4 bases from J; junction bases left unmatched: 11. The length of the CDR3 is 16 residues. Germline V CDR1 and CDR2: LNHDA, SQIVND (reference sequence). CDR3: CASSTRPGQGVYEQYF. CDR3 DNA sequence: TGTGCCAGTAGTACCCGACCGGGACAGGGTGTGTACGAGCAGTACTTC. Using reference TRBV19 and TRBJ2-7 for the parts outside the CDR3, the full variable domain is DGGITQSPKYLFRKEGQNVTLSCEQNLNHDAMYWYRQDPGQGLRLIYYSQIVNDFQKGDIAEGYSVSREKKESFPLTVTSAQKNPTAFYLCASSTRPGQGVYEQYFGPGTRLTVT.

This chain connects TRBV27 to TRBJ2-1, with 7 bases aligning to TRBD1. The germline V gene has CDR1 MNHEY and CDR2 SMNVEV (reference sequence). The trim removed 5 bases at V and 4 bases at J, leaving 8 bases unmatched. The CDR3 is 15 amino acids. CDR3 coding DNA: TGTGCCAGCAGTCAAAACGACAGGGTGTACAATGAGCAGTTCTTC. Translated, it gives CASSQNDRVYNEQFF.

The gene calls are TRBV11-3 and TRBJ2-1; 9 bases agree with TRBD2. The germline V gene has CDR1 SGHNT and CDR2 YENEEA. The CDR3 consists of 14 residues. The V segment lost 7 bases and the J segment 6 bases; nucleotides outside the gene matches: 7. CDR3 region: CASIGTSSSNEQFF. The CDR3 nucleotides are TGTGCCAGCATCGGGACTAGCAGCTCCAATGAGCAGTTCTTC.

This chain uses TRBV3-1 (or the pseudogene TRBV3-2) with TRBJ2-7; 7 bases match TRBD2. Unmatched junction bases numbered 9, after V lost 4 bases and J lost 6 bases. Germline V CDR1 and CDR2: LGHDT, YNNKEL (reference sequence). CDR3 size: 14 residues. For the CDR3, the DNA is TGTGCCAGCAGCCCCACCCGGACTAGTCCCGAGCAGTACTTC. It yields the protein CASSPTRTSPEQYF.

The chain links TRBV7-9 to TRBJ2-7, with TRBD2 identical over 12 bases. With 3 bases clipped from V and 6 bases from J, the junction kept 6 bases outside the gene matches. The CDR3 totals 15 residues. CDR1 and CDR2 (germline): SEHNR, FQNEAQ (reference sequence). The CDR3 here is CASSFRLAGDGEQYF. DNA of the CDR3: TGTGCCAGCAGCTTTAGACTAGCGGGGGACGGCGAGCAGTACTTC.

V usage is TRBV11-3 and J usage is TRBJ2-3; D remains unclear. The V gene lost 1 base and the J gene lost 11 bases, with 10 bases spanning the gap. This CDR3 comprises 12 residues. CDR1 SGHNT and CDR2 YENEEA come from the germline V gene. CDR3 nucleotide sequence: TGTGCCAGCAGCTTAGGGCCCGTTAAGCAGTATTTT. This gives the protein CASSLGPVKQYF.

This chain uses TRBV2 with TRBJ2-3, with 9 nucleotides matching TRBD1. V gave up 3 bases and J gave up 3 bases; unmatched junction bases: 4. Germline V gene lookup returns CDR1 SNHLY and CDR2 FYNNEI. The CDR3 loop spans 15 amino acids. CDR3: CASSDRGTGTDTQYF. CDR3 nucleotide sequence: TGTGCCAGCAGTGACAGGGGGACAGGGACAGATACGCAGTATTTT.

The chain has TRBV6-8 and TRBJ2-1; tentative D call: TRBD2 (6 bases). CDR1 MNHGY and CDR2 SAAAGT come from the germline V gene. This CDR3 is built from 16 residues. Trimming pared 2 bases from V and 6 bases from J, leaving 17 bases between. This chain's CDR3 is CASSYLEVGGFNEQFF. For the CDR3, the DNA is TGTGCCAGCAGTTACCTCGAAGTTGGAGGGTTCAATGAGCAGTTCTTC.

The chain has TRBV19 and TRBJ1-1, with TRBD1 matching over 7 bases. This CDR3 region has 13 residues. Germline CDR1 is LNHDA and CDR2 is SQIVND (reference sequence). The ends lost 5 bases at V and 5 bases at J; junction bases unmatched: 5. CDR3 nucleotide sequence: TGTGCCAGTAGTCTACAGGGGAATACTGAAGCTTTCTTT. Translation gives CASSLQGNTEAFF.

This clone has a single count. The CDR3, as DNA: TGCGCCAGCAGCGCCAGGGGGTGGGGCTCCTACAATGAGCAGTTCTTC. It codes for CASSARGWGSYNEQFF. The V gene is TRBV4-3, the J gene TRBJ2-1, with 7 bases that match TRBD1. CDR1 and CDR2 from the germline V gene are LGHNA and YSLEER. The CDR3 contains 16 residues. With V trimmed by 5 bases and J by 0 bases, 7 bases remained unmatched.

The V call is TRBV19, the J call TRBJ2-7, with 8 bases fitting TRBD1. V trimming: 4 bases; J trimming: 5 bases; junction bases outside the gene matches: 13. Looked up from germline, CDR1 is LNHDA and CDR2 is SQIVND (reference sequence). The CDR3 sequence is 16 residues long. The CDR3 DNA reads as TGTGCCAGTAGTACCTCCCTAAGACAGGGGAGCCACGAGCAGTACTTC. Translation: CASSTSLRQGSHEQYF.

This clone was detected once. The J gene is TRBJ2-1, the V gene TRBV7-3; the D gene is possibly TRBD2 (5 bases). Trimming removed 6 bases at V and 7 bases at J, with 19 bases between. The germline CDR1 and CDR2 sequences are SGHTA and FQGTGA. The CDR3 runs to 15 residues. The CDR3 protein is CASRPPGVGGNEQFF. In DNA, the CDR3 is TGTGCCAGCAGGCCCCCCGGAGTCGGCGGGAATGAGCAGTTCTTC.

CDR3 region: CATSDSGTGRGTDTQYF. The CDR3 bases are TGTGCCACCAGTGACTCGGGGACAGGACGGGGCACAGATACGCAGTATTTT. The chain carries TRBV24-1 and TRBJ2-3; 8 bases agree with TRBD1. J was trimmed by 1 base and V by 4 bases; bases with no gene match: 9. Germline values: CDR1 KGHDR, CDR2 SFDVKD. The CDR3 is made up of 17 amino acids.